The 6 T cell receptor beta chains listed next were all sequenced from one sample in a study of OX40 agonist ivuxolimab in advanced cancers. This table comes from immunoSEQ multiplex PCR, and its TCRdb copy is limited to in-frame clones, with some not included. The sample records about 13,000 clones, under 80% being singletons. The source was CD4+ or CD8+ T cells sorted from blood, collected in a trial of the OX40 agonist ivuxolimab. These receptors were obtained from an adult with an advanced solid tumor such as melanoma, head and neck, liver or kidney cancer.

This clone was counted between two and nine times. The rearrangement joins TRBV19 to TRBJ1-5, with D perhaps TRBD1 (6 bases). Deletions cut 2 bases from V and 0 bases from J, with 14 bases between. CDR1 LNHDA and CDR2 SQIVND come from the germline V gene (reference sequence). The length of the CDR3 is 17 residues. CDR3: CASSIMTGSYSNQPQHF. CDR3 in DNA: TGTGCCAGTAGTATAATGACAGGTTCATATAGCAATCAGCCCCAGCATTTT.

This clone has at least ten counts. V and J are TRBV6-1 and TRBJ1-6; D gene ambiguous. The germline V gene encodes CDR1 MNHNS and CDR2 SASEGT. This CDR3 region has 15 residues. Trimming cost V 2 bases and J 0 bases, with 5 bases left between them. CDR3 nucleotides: TGTGCCAGCAGTGAACCAAGCTCCTATAATTCACCCCTCCACTTT. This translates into CASSEPSSYNSPLHF.

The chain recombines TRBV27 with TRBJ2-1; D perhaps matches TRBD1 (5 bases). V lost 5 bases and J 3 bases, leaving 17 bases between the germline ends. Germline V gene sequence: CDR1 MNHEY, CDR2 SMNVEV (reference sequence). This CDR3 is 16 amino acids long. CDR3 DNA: TGTGCCAGCAGTCCCCGGCAGACAGCCAGCTACAATGAGCAGTTCTTC. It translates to CASSPRQTASYNEQFF.

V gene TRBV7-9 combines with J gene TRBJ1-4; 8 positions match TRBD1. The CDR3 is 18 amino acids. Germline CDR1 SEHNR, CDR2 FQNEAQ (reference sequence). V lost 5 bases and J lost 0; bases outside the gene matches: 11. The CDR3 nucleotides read TGTGCCAGCAGCGACCGGGACAGGCCTCCTGCAACTAATGAAAAACTGTTTTTT. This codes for CASSDRDRPPATNEKLFF.

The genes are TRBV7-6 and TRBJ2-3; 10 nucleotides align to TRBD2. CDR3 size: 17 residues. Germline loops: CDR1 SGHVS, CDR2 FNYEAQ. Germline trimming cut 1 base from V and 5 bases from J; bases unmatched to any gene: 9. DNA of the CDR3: TGTGCCAGCAGCTTAGGGGCTAGCGGGAGATCGGTAGATACGCAGTATTTT. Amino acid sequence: CASSLGASGRSVDTQYF.

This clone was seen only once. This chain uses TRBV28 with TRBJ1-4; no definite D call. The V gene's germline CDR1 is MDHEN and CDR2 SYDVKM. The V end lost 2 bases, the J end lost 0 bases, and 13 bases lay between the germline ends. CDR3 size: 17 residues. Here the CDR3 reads CASSLGRNPATNEKLFF. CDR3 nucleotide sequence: TGTGCCAGCAGTTTAGGACGGAATCCTGCAACTAATGAAAAACTGTTTTTT.